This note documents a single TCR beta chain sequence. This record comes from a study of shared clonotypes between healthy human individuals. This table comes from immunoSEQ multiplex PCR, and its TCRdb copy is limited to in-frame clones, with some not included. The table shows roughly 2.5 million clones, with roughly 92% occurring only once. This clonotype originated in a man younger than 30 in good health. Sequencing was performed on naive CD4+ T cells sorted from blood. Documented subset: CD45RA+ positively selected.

CDR3 protein: CASSFTRGRSTGELFF. In DNA form, the CDR3 reads TGTGCCAGCAGTTTCACAAGGGGGCGATCCACCGGGGAGCTGTTTTTT. The chain uses TRBV27 and TRBJ2-2; 7 nucleotides align to TRBD1. Unmatched junction bases numbered 8, after V lost 3 bases and J lost 4 bases. Germline V gives CDR1 MNHEY, CDR2 SMNVEV (reference sequence). CDR3 length: 16 amino acids.